These 18 T cell receptor beta chains originate from one sample sequenced in a study of blood T cells in healthy people across ages. A second PCR of roughly 7 to 11 cycles used a sample-barcoded 5' primer and a J-beta primer mix. One entry per CDR3 protein results from TCRdb running MiXCR on the 5' RACE reads. The data show over a million distinct CDR3 sequences, 55% to 75% seen once. The specimen was blood. The origin of the receptors is a man aged 18-30 years in good health.

The chain couples TRBV14 to TRBJ2-1; a possible D gene is TRBD1 (6 bases). Germline values: CDR1 SGHDN, CDR2 FVKESK. There are 13 residues in the CDR3. Trimming shortened V by 4 bases and J by 15 bases, and 19 bases separated the two germline ends. The CDR3 reads CASSPAHGAGVFF. CDR3 nucleotides: TGTGCCAGCAGCCCAGCACATGGAGCAGGGGTGTTCTTC.

The chain recombines TRBV20-1 with TRBJ1-6; D may be TRBD1 (6 bases). Trimming removed 0 bases at V and 7 bases at J, with 10 bases between. This CDR3 has 14 amino acids. Germline V lookup: CDR1 DFQATT, CDR2 SNEGSKA (reference sequence). The chain's CDR3 is CSAREQGWNSPLHF. The CDR3 DNA reads TGCAGTGCTAGAGAACAGGGTTGGAATTCACCCCTCCACTTT.

There are a few counts of this clonotype. The chain joins TRBV5-5 to TRBJ2-7; no reliable D call. With 1 base removed from V and 3 bases from J, the gap between germline ends came to 17 bases. The CDR3 spans 16 residues. Germline CDR1 SGHKS, CDR2 YYEKEE (reference sequence). CDR3 DNA sequence: TGTGCCAGCAGCTTGTCGTCCTTCGCGGACCTCTACGAGCAGTACTTC. Its protein is CASSLSSFADLYEQYF.

The V and J genes are TRBV2 and TRBJ1-1; D is unresolved. The CDR3 loop spans 14 amino acids. Germline V gene lookup returns CDR1 SNHLY and CDR2 FYNNEI. The V end lost 2 bases, the J end lost 0 bases, and 7 bases lay between the germline ends. CDR3 DNA sequence: TGTGCCAGCAGTGAACGGGTCATGAACACTGAAGCTTTCTTT. This sequence encodes CASSERVMNTEAFF.

The rearrangement joins TRBV16 to TRBJ1-3, with a tentative D call TRBD1 (5 bases). The CDR3 is made up of 13 amino acids. The V gene's germline CDR1 is KGHSY and CDR2 FQNENV. V was pared by 3 bases and J by 3 bases, with 6 bases between. CDR3 coding DNA: TGTGCCAGCAGCCACGACAGTGGAAACACCATATATTTT. It specifies CASSHDSGNTIYF. Filled out from reference TRBV16 and TRBJ1-3, the complete variable domain reads GEEVAQTPKHLVRGEGQKAKLYCAPIKGHSYVFWYQQVLKNEFKFLISFQNENVFDETGMPKERFSAKCLPNSPCSLEIQATKLEDSAVYFCASSHDSGNTIYFGEGSWLTVV.

The gene calls are TRBV12-3 or TRBV12-4 and TRBJ1-6; D is uncertain. The CDR3 covers 15 residues. The V end was cut by 2 bases, the J end by 7 bases, with 12 bases between. CDR3 protein: CASSLLGFQNSPLHF. CDR3 in DNA: TGTGCCAGCAGTTTACTGGGTTTCCAAAATTCACCCCTCCACTTT.

This rearrangement joins TRBV6-2 or TRBV6-3 to TRBJ2-1; D perhaps matches TRBD2 (5 bases). This CDR3 comprises 12 residues. The germline CDR1 and CDR2 sequences are MNHEY and SVGEGT. V lost 0 bases, J lost 15 bases, and 12 bases lay in between. Here the CDR3 reads CASSYSASRPFF. The CDR3 DNA reads TGTGCCAGCAGTTACTCTGCTAGCCGTCCGTTCTTC.

The chain joins TRBV27 to TRBJ2-7; TRBD2 agrees at 14 bases. Trimming at V came to 4 bases and at J to 4 bases, leaving 3 bases not matched to a gene. The CDR3 length is 15 residues. Per germline, CDR1 MNHEY and CDR2 SMNVEV (reference sequence). The CDR3 DNA follows: TGTGCCAGCAGTTGGGGACTAGCGGGAGTTTACGAGCAGTACTTC. Residues: CASSWGLAGVYEQYF.

The rearrangement links TRBV29-1 to TRBJ1-1; maybe TRBD1 (5 bases). The CDR3 length is 14 residues. V was shortened by 6 bases and J by 5 bases, with 19 bases between the two germline ends. Germline V gene sequence: CDR1 SQVTM, CDR2 ANQGSEA. The CDR3 bases are TGCAGCGTGGGTTTCGCGGGGGTGGGGACTGAAGCTTTCTTT. As protein: CSVGFAGVGTEAFF.

This sequence joins TRBV7-8 and TRBJ2-7; the match to TRBD2 covers 10 bases. The CDR3 contains 13 residues. The junction had 8 bases not matched to a gene; V was cut back by 8 bases and J by 7 bases. Germline values: CDR1 SGHVS, CDR2 FQNEAQ. Written as DNA, the CDR3 is TGTGCCAGCCAGATAGCGGGAGGCAATGAGCAGTACTTC. Amino acids: CASQIAGGNEQYF.

The V gene is TRBV28, the J gene TRBJ1-2, with TRBD1 identical over 12 bases. The CDR3 covers 16 residues. Germline V lookup: CDR1 MDHEN, CDR2 SYDVKM. Trimming at V came to 3 bases and at J to 8 bases, leaving 10 bases not matched to a gene. The DNA of the CDR3 is TGTGCCAGCAGTTTCTATATAGGGGACAGGGGGCGAGGCTACACCTTC. Translated: CASSFYIGDRGRGYTF.

This clonotype occurred once. The V call is TRBV20-1, the J call TRBJ1-2, with 7 bases matching TRBD1. Germline-derived CDR1 and CDR2 are DFQATT and SNEGSKA (reference sequence). Trimming took 5 bases from V and 3 from J; bases not matched to a gene: 15. This CDR3 region has 16 residues. The CDR3 coding sequence is TGCAGTGCTGCGGATTGGCGGGCAGGGGGTTACTATGGCTACACCTTC. It is translated as CSAADWRAGGYYGYTF.

This clonotype was observed once. V gene TRBV7-9 combines with J gene TRBJ1-2; D is possibly TRBD1 (5 bases). Trimming removed 5 bases from V and 2 bases from J, with 18 bases in between. The CDR3 loop spans 16 amino acids. CDR1 and CDR2 from the germline V gene are SEHNR and FQNEAQ (reference sequence). The CDR3 sequence: CASSRWDPQPNYGYTF. Here the CDR3 DNA reads TGTGCCAGCAGCCGATGGGACCCTCAACCAAACTATGGCTACACCTTC.

The sample holds a few counts of this clonotype. The CDR3 protein is CSAAGLAAPREQYF. In DNA form, the CDR3 reads TGCAGTGCCGCGGGACTAGCTGCCCCCCGCGAGCAGTACTTC. The chain combines TRBV20-1 with TRBJ2-7; 9 bases fit TRBD2. The CDR3 length is 14 residues. Germline V gene lookup returns CDR1 DFQATT and CDR2 SNEGSKA (reference sequence). V was clipped by 6 bases and J by 6 bases; unmatched bases: 12.

This clonotype was counted between two and nine times. The chain links TRBV10-3 to TRBJ2-3, with D uncertain. Germline loops: CDR1 ENHRY, CDR2 SYGVKD. This CDR3 has 14 amino acids. V lost 4 bases to trimming and J lost 6 bases, with 14 bases between them. The CDR3: CAISGRPLGDTQYF. CDR3 DNA sequence: TGTGCCATCAGTGGTAGGCCCCTCGGGGATACGCAGTATTTT.

This clonotype has more than one count but fewer than ten. V gene TRBV6-2 or TRBV6-3 combines with J gene TRBJ2-7; 10 bases are shared with TRBD2. Germline V gene data show CDR1 as MNHEY and CDR2 as SVGEGT. This CDR3 spans 16 amino acids. The junction had 5 bases not matched to a gene; V was cut back by 0 bases and J by 3 bases. CDR3 DNA: TGTGCCAGCAGTTACTCGAAACTAGCGGGAAACTACGAGCAGTACTTC. Residues: CASSYSKLAGNYEQYF.

The chain uses TRBV14 and TRBJ2-1; D uncertain. CDR1 and CDR2 from the germline V gene are SGHDN and FVKESK. The CDR3 covers 15 residues. V shed 1 base and J shed 0 bases, with 7 bases lying between them. CDR3: CASSQVRSSYNEQFF. CDR3 nucleotides: TGTGCCAGCAGCCAAGTTAGGAGCTCCTACAATGAGCAGTTCTTC.

The chain is built from TRBV5-4 and TRBJ2-4; either TRBD1 or TRBD2 may fit D (6 bases each). From germline, CDR1 is SGHNT and CDR2 YYREEE (reference sequence). The germline V and J ends were trimmed by 4 bases and 3 bases, with 14 bases remaining between them. There are 15 residues in the CDR3. The CDR3 nucleotides read TGTGCCAGCAGCCTTGAGGGGGAGGACAAAAACATTCAGTACTTC. It is translated as CASSLEGEDKNIQYF.